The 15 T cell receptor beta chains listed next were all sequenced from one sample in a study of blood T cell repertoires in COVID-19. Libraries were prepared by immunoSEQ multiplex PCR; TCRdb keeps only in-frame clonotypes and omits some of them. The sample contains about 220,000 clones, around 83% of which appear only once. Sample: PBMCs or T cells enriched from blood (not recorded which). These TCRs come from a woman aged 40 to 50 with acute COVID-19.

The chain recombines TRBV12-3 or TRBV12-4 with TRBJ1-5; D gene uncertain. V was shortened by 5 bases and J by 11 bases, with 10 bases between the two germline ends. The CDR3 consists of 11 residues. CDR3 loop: CASSPGRTQHF. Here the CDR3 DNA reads TGTGCCAGCAGTCCGGGAAGAACCCAGCATTTT.

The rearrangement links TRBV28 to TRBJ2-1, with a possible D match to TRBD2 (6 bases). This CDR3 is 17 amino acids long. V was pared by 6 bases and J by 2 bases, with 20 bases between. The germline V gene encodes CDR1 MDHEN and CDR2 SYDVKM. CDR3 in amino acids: CASSPPTFGSPYNEQFF. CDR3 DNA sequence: TGTGCCAGCAGCCCCCCGACCTTCGGGAGTCCCTACAATGAGCAGTTCTTC. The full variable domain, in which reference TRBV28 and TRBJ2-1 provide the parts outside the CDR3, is DVKVTQSSRYLVKRTGEKVFLECVQDMDHENMFWYRQDPGLGLRLIYFSYDVKMKEKGDIPEGYSVSREKKERFSLILESASTNQTSMYLCASSPPTFGSPYNEQFFGPGTRLTVL.

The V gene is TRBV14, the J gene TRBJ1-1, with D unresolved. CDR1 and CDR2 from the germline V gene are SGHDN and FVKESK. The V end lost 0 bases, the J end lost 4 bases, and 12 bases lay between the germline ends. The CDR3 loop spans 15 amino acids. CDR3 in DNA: TGTGCCAGCAGCCAAGATCTTGGCCTGCCCACTGAAGCTTTCTTT. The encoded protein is CASSQDLGLPTEAFF.

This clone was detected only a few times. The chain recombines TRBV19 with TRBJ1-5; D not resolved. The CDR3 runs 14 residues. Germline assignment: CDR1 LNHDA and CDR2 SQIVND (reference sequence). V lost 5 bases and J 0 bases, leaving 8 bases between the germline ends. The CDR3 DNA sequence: TGTGCCAGTAGTCAGGATTCTAGCAATCAGCCCCAGCATTTT. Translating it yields CASSQDSSNQPQHF. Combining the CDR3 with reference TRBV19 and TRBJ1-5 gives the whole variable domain DGGITQSPKYLFRKEGQNVTLSCEQNLNHDAMYWYRQDPGQGLRLIYYSQIVNDFQKGDIAEGYSVSREKKESFPLTVTSAQKNPTAFYLCASSQDSSNQPQHFGDGTRLSIL.

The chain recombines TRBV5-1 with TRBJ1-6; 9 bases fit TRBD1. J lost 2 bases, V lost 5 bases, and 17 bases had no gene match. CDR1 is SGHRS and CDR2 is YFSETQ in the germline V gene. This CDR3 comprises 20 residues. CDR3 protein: CASSFKLPGQGTTYNSPLHF. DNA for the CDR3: TGCGCCAGCAGTTTCAAACTCCCGGGACAGGGCACTACCTATAATTCACCCCTCCACTTT.

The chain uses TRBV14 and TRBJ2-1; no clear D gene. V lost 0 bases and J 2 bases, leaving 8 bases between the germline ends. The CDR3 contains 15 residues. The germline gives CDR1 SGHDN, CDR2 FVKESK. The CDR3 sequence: CASSQDLNPYNEQFF. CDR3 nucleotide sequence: TGTGCCAGCAGCCAAGACCTAAATCCCTACAATGAGCAGTTCTTC. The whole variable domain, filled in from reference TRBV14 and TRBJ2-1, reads EAGVTQFPSHSVIEKGQTVTLRCDPISGHDNLYWYRRVMGKEIKFLLHFVKESKQDESGMPNNRFLAERTGGTYSTLKVQPAELEDSGVYFCASSQDLNPYNEQFFGPGTRLTVL.

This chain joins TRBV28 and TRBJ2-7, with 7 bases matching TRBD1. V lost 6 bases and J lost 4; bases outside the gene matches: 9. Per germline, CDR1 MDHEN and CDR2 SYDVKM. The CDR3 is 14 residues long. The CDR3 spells CASRDGQVIYEQYF. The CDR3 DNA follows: TGTGCCAGCAGGGATGGACAGGTGATATACGAGCAGTACTTC.

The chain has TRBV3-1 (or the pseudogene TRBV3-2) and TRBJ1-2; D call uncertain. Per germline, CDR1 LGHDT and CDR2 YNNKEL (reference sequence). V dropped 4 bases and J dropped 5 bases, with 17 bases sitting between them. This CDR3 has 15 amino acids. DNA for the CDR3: TGTGCCAGCAGCCTCGCCAGTATCCCTCGATATGGCTACACCTTC. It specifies CASSLASIPRYGYTF.

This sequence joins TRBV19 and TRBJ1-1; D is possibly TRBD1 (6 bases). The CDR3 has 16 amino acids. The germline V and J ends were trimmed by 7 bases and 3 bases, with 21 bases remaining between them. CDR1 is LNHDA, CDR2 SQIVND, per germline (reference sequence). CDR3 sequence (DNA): TGTGCCAGTAACCCTACCCGCAGGGGATTCGACACTGAAGCTTTCTTT. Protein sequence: CASNPTRRGFDTEAFF.

CDR3 coding DNA: TGTGCCAGCACCGGTTTCGGGTACGAGCAGTACTTC. Translated: CASTGFGYEQYF. The gene calls are TRBV28 and TRBJ2-7; D not certain. The germline V gene encodes CDR1 MDHEN and CDR2 SYDVKM. V was pared by 7 bases and J by 4 bases, with 11 bases between. The CDR3 sequence is 12 residues long.

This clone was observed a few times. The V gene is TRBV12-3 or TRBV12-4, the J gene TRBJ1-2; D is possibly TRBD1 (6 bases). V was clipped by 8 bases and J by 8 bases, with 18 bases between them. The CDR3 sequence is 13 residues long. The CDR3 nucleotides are TGTGCCAGCGCCGGGGGGCCGGCGGGAGGCTACACCTTC. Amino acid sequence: CASAGGPAGGYTF.

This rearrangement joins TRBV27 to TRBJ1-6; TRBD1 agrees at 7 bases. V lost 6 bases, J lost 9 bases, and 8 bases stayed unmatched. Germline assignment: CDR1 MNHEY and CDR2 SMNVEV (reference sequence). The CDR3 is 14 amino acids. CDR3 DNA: TGTGCCAGCAGGAGACAGGGCCCAAGTTCACCCCTCCACTTT. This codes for CASRRQGPSSPLHF.

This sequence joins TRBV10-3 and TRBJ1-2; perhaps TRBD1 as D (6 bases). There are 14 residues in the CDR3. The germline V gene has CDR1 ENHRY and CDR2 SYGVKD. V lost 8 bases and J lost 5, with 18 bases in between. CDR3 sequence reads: CAILAGSTGYGYTF. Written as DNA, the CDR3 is TGTGCCATCCTCGCTGGCTCCACAGGGTATGGCTACACCTTC.

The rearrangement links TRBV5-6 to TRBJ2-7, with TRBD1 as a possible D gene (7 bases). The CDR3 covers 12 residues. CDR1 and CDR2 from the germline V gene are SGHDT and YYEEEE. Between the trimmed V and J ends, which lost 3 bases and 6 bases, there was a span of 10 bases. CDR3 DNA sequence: TGTGCCAGCAGCTGGGGGGACAGCGAGCAGTACTTC. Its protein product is CASSWGDSEQYF.

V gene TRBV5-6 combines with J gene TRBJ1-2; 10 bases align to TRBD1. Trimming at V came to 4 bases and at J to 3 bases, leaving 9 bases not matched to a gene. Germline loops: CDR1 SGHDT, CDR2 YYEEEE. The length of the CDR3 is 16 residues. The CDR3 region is CASSPGTGAFDYGYTF. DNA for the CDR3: TGTGCCAGCAGCCCCGGGACAGGGGCTTTCGACTATGGCTACACCTTC.